The sequence of this T cell receptor beta chain was determined in a study of shared clonotypes between healthy human individuals (TCRdb year 2020). Some background on the complete study: A couple of women and three men aged 18 to 49 years were included in the cohort. The study deeply sequenced blood TCR repertoires of roughly five healthy adults to estimate repertoire size and the extent of clonotype sharing between individuals. To increase sequencing depth and limit assay-specific biases, different laboratories used diverse techniques to prepare libraries and sequence TCR repertoires. Each donor's leukapheresis produced roughly between roughly 0.85 and 10 billion PBMCs. Study-level results and caveats: Pairwise subsampling led to the expectation that sequencing depth would affect the degree of clonotype sharing among donors. Sampling was restricted to blood, and TCR repertoires in tissues likely differ from the TCR repertoires found in blood. The small number of donors limited the genetic and exposure-history diversity represented.

The germline V gene specifies MNHEY as CDR1 and SVGAGI as CDR2. Trimming leaves V shorter by 3 bases and J shorter by 1 base, with the junction holding 5 bases beyond the gene matches. Including cysteine and phenylalanine, the CDR3 has 16 amino acids. The entry retains the CDR3 DNA only, 48 bases that are in frame from base 1. Using the deep immunoSEQ assay, TCR CDR3 regions were amplified from genomic DNA by multiplex PCR. Extracted genomic DNA from each cell subset was spread evenly across all wells of several immunoSEQ 96-well plates, with each plate serving as a replicate. For unsorted PBMC, each replicate PCR was loaded with 300 to 350 ng genomic DNA, equivalent to 30,000 or so T cell genomes. Unsorted PBMC genomic DNA was sequenced across ten immunoSEQ deep assay plates. The purified libraries were quantified using a Qubit 3.0 fluorometer, sized with a Bioanalyzer 2100, and then quantified again using the KAPA Library Quantification kit. Every immunoSEQ 96-well plate was sequenced on a separate single-read 150-cycle Illumina NextSeq 550 flow cell. From the authors' description of their analysis: Because the immunoSEQ output included only junctional sequences and no quality scores, the filtering could not be the same as the filtering used for full-length reads. Sequences were annotated with PyIR, a Python wrapper for IgBLAST v1.9, and V/J genes and CDR3 were assigned using IMGT germline references. Any read was removed if the V/J assignment was weak (E-value above 1e-6), the CDR3 was missing, or the read contained stop codons, out-of-frame junctions, or ambiguous translated residues. A V3J clonotype was defined by an identical inferred V gene, J gene, and CDR3 amino acid sequence. The percentage overlap between two repertoires was calculated by dividing the number of shared unique clonotypes by the size of the smaller repertoire. RTK rarefaction, the Chao1 estimator, and Recon v2.1 estimates of unobserved clonotypes were used to assess repertoire richness. TCRdb retrieved this table from immuneACCESS and kept in-frame rearrangements only. Not all clones are present; in checked studies, unresolved V genes account for under half, and no reason is known for the remainder. V and J calls and clone size are those listed in that table; D and trimming were worked out from the DNA. In this sample the table shows around 500,000 clones, roughly four fifths of which occur a single time. The ten largest clonotypes hold 10% to 15% of the sample.

Donors were healthy HIV-negative adults with no recently reported acute infections or vaccinations. Every donor was a Caucasian adult residing in Nashville, Tennessee, USA. For unsorted samples, 90 million or so PBMCs were counted and genomic DNA was extracted with the QIAamp DNA Blood Mini kit. Blood was obtained by leukapheresis, after which PBMCs were separated by Ficoll-Histopaque density gradient centrifugation and cryopreserved in liquid nitrogen vapor phase. This clone was picked up a small number of times. Which antigen it targets is not known. No much larger clonotype is one base removed from it; base qualities were not supplied.

The sample taken for sequencing was PBMCs. The sequence came from a woman aged 40 to 50 in good health. Some clones in this sample may be carry-over from other donors' samples. The V gene is TRBV6-5 and the J gene is TRBJ2-2, with 7 bases in between that match TRBD2. The CDR3 sequence is CASSYRTRMNTGELFF. The nucleotides are TGTGCCAGCAGTTATAGGACTAGAATGAACACCGGGGAGCTGTTTTTT.